This T cell receptor (beta chain) was recorded in a study of vaccination effects on CD4 cells after COVID-19 (dated by TCRdb to the early 2020s). Background for the entire study: To identify antigen-specific CD4+ T cell clonotypes by their expansion, the ViraFEST assay first stimulated PBMC with viral peptide pools and then applied TCR sequencing. Two doses of either the BNT162b2 or the mRNA-1273 mRNA SARS-CoV-2 vaccine were administered to participants. The study compared SARS-CoV-2 spike-specific CD4+ TCR repertoires before and after mRNA vaccination in COVID-19 convalescent patients and infection-naive vaccine recipients. The full study included fewer than eleven COVID-19 convalescent patients and a handful of SARS-CoV-2-naive healthy vaccine recipients. The Oncomine TCR Beta short-read assay on an Illumina iSeq 100 was used to sequence cultures from other donors in the study. Over 1.5 million PBMC per well were cultured with about 9.6 ug/ml peptides in IMDM containing approximately 4.6% human AB serum, around 9.7 IU/ml IL-2 and gentamicin. On the study overall, not on this receptor specifically: In healthy vaccine recipients, vaccine-induced clones were almost all SARS-CoV-2 mono-reactive, with only 1 of 255 being cross-reactive with common cold coronaviruses. Only a small number of convalescent patients were included, and no early post-infection timepoints were available, which limited the study. Both infection-induced and vaccine-induced clones contracted markedly at late post-vaccination timepoints, which is consistent with waning T cell responses.

This clone occurred a few times. No cognate antigen has been identified for it. Base qualities are not provided; no much larger clone lies one nucleotide away. Taken from cysteine to valine, the CDR3 has 13 residues. Left in the record is the CDR3 DNA by itself, 39 bases read in frame from the first base. The V end loses 4 bases and the J end loses 4 bases, and a stretch of 11 bases separates them. According to the germline V gene (reference sequence), CDR1 reads MNHEY and CDR2 reads SMNVEV. Library prep was done by the immunoSEQ multiplex PCR assay. TCR beta CDR3 sequencing was performed on DNA from the cultured, isolated CD4+ T cells. In the original analysis: Non-productive TCR sequences were discarded, and reads were trimmed to the CDR3 region, with only CDR3s of 7 or more amino acids retained. Antigen-specific clonotypes were identified using the MANAFEST web app by comparison of expansion in peptide wells against reference cultures. To be called positive, a clone needed expansion at FDR<0.05 compared with the reference and with all other wells, an odds ratio greater than 5, and a frequency greater than 0.1% in two replicate wells. Cross-reactive clonotypes were defined as significantly expanded in SARS-CoV-2 spike wells and in at least one common cold coronavirus spike condition. CDR3 similarity was assessed by Levenshtein distance with the stringdist R package, and unrooted trees were built with ape in R 3.6.1. TCRdb carries this immuneACCESS record with in-frame sequences only. Its versions omit some clonotypes, under half of them owing to an unresolved V gene in the studies checked, with the rest unexplained. From that table come the V and J calls and clone size; the DNA was used to work out D and trimming. Within this sample are about 58,000 clones, with around three quarters of them counted one time only. The top ten hold around 2.9% of the sample.

After about 9 days of culture, CD4+ T cells were isolated with the EasySep CD4+ T cell isolation kit. Negative nucleocapsid antibody results before and after vaccination confirmed that the healthy vaccine recipients had no prior SARS-CoV-2 infection. On days 3 and 7, half of the culture medium was replaced with fresh IL-2-containing medium. Unless noted otherwise, every peptide stimulation condition was cultured in triplicate wells. Using Ficoll-Paque Plus gradient centrifugation, PBMC were separated from whole blood and then either used fresh or cryopreserved at -140C. The QIAamp micro DNA kit was used to extract genomic DNA from the cultured CD4+ T cells.

Recombination connected TRBV27 to TRBJ2-7; matching of 6 bases hints at TRBD1 as the D gene. The sample consisted of CD4+ T cells from PBMCs cultured without peptide, taken before COVID-19 vaccination. The TCR sequence derives from a human donor who received a COVID-19 vaccine. The CDR3 has the sequence CASSSSDRYEQYV. The nucleotides are TGTGCCAGCAGTTCCTCCGACAGGTACGAGCAGTACGTC.